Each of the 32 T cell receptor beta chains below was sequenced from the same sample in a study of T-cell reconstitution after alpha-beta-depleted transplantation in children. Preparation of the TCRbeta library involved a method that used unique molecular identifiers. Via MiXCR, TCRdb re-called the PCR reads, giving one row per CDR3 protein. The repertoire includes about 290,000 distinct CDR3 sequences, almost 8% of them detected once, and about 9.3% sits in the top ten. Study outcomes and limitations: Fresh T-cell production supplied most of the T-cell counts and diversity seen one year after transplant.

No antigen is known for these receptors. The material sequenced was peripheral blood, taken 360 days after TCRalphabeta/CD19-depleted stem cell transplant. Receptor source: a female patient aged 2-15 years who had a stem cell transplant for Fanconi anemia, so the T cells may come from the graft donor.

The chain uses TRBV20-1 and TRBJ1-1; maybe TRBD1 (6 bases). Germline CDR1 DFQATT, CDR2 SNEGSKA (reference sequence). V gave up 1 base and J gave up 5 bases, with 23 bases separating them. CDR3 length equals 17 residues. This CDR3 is CSARGEVNEGGRTEAFF. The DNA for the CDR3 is TGCAGTGCTAGAGGAGAGGTAAACGAGGGGGGAAGGACTGAAGCTTTCTTT.

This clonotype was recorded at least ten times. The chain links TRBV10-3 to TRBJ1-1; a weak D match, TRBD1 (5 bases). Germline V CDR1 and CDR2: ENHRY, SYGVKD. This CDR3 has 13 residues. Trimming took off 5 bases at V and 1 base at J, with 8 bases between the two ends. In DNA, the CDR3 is TGTGCCATCAGTCCGGGGCCGAACACTGAAGCTTTCTTT. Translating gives CAISPGPNTEAFF.

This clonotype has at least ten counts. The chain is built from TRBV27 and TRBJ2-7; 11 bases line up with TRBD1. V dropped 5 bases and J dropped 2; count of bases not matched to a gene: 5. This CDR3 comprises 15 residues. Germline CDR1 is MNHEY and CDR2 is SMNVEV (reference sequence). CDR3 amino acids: CASSPPGQGAYEQYF. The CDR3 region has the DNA TGTGCCAGCAGTCCTCCGGGACAGGGGGCCTACGAGCAGTACTTC.

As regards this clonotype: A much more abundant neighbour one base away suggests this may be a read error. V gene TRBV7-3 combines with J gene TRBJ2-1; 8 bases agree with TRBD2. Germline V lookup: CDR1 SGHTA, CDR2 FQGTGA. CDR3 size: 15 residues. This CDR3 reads CTSSRGGPSYNEQFF. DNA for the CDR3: TGTACCAGCAGCCGCGGGGGGCCTTCCTACAATGAGCAGTTCTTC.

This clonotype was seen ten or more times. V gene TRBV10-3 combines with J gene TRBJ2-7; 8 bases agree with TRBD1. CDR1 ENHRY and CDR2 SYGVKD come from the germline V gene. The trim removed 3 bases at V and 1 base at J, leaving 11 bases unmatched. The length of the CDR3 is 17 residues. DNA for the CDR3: TGTGCCATCAGTGACGGAATTACCGGGACAGGATCCTACGAGCAGTACTTC. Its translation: CAISDGITGTGSYEQYF.

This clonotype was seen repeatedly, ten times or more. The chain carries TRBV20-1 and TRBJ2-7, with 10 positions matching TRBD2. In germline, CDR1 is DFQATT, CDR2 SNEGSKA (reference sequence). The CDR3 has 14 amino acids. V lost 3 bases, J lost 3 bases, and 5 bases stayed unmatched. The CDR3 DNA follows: TGCAGTGCTAGTCTAGCGGGGGCCGTCTACGAGCAGTACTTC. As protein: CSASLAGAVYEQYF.

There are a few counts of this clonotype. This CDR3 is CSARTPRQSGANVLTF. The CDR3 nucleotides read TGCAGTGCCAGAACCCCCCGACAGTCTGGGGCCAACGTCCTGACTTTC. This chain links TRBV20-1 with TRBJ2-6, with D possibly matching TRBD1 (5 bases). CDR1 and CDR2 from the germline V gene are DFQATT and SNEGSKA (reference sequence). V was shortened by 6 bases and J by 1 base, with 16 bases between the two germline ends. This CDR3 has 16 residues.

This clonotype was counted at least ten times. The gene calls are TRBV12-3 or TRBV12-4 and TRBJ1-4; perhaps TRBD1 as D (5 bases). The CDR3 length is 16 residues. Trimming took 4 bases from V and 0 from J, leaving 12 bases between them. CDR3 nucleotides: TGTGCCAGCAGTTGGGAGGGGAGTGCAACTAATGAAAAACTGTTTTTT. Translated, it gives CASSWEGSATNEKLFF.

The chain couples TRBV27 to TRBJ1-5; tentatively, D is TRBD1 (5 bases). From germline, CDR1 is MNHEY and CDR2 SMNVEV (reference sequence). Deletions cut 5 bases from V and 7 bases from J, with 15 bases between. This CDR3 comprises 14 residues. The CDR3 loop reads CASSKPGGGQPQHF. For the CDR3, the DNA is TGTGCCAGCAGTAAACCGGGGGGAGGGCAGCCCCAGCATTTT.

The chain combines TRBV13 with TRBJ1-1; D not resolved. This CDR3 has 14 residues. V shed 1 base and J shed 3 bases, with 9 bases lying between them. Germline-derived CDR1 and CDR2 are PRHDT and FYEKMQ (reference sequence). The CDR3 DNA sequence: TGTGCCAGCAGCTTAGAGCGGGGTTACACTGAAGCTTTCTTT. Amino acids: CASSLERGYTEAFF.

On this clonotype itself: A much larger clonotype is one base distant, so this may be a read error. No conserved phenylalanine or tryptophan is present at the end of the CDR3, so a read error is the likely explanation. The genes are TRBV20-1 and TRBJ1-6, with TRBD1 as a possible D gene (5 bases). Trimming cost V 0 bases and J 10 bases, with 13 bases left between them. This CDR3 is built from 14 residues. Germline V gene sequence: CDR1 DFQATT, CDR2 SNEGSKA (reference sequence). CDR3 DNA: TGCAGTGCTAGAGAGGCCAGGGATGCATCACCCCTCCACTGT. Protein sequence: CSAREARDASPLHC.

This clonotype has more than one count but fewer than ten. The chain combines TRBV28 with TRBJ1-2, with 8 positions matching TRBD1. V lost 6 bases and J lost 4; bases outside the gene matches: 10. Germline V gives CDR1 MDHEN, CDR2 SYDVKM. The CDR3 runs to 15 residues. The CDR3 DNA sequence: TGTGCCAGCAGCCCAGGGACGCAGGGGGCCTATGGCTACACCTTC. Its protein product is CASSPGTQGAYGYTF.

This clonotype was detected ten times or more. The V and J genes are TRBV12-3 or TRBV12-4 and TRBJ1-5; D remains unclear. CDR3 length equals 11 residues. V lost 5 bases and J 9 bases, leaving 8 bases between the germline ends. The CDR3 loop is CASSAEGPQHF. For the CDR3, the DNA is TGTGCCAGCAGTGCCGAGGGGCCCCAGCATTTT.

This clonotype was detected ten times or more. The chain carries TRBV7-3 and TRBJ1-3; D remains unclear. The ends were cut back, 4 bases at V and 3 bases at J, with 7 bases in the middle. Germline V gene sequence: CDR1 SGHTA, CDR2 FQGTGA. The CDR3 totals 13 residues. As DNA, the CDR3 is TGTGCCAGCAGCTCAGCGTTTGGAAACACCATATATTTT. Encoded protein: CASSSAFGNTIYF.

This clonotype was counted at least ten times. The CDR3 here is CASSPSGGGTDTQYF. In nucleotides, the CDR3 is TGTGCCAGCTCACCAAGCGGGGGCGGCACAGATACGCAGTATTTT. The chain employs TRBV18 and TRBJ2-3; 8 bases are a match to TRBD2. V dropped 2 bases and J dropped 1; count of bases not matched to a gene: 2. This CDR3 comprises 15 residues. Looked up from germline, CDR1 is KGHSH and CDR2 is LQKENI.

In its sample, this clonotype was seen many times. CDR3 protein: CAITRDLNQPQHF. The CDR3 nucleotides are TGTGCCATCACCCGGGACCTCAATCAGCCCCAGCATTTT. The J gene is TRBJ1-5, the V gene TRBV10-3, with D possibly being TRBD1 (5 bases). Trimming cost V 7 bases and J 3 bases, with 10 bases left between them. CDR1 and CDR2 (germline): ENHRY, SYGVKD. This CDR3 region has 13 residues.

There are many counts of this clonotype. The CDR3 nucleotides are TGTGCCAGCAGTCAGCAGGGGGGACTTTGGCGAAACACCATATATTTT. Encoded protein: CASSQQGGLWRNTIYF. The chain couples TRBV12-3 or TRBV12-4 to TRBJ1-3; 7 bases map to TRBD1. J lost 5 bases, V lost 5 bases, and 12 bases had no gene match. The CDR3 has 16 residues.

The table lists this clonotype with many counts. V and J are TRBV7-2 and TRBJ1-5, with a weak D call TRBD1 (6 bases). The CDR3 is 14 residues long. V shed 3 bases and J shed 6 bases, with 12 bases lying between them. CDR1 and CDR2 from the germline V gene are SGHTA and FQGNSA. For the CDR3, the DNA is TGTGCCAGCAGCTTCGGACAGTGGGTTCAGCCCCAGCATTTT. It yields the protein CASSFGQWVQPQHF.

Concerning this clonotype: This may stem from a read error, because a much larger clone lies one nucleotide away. The CDR3 DNA sequence: TGTGCCAGCGGCGATATCCGGGTTTACAATGAGCAGTTCTTC. This encodes CASGDIRVYNEQFF. The genes are TRBV5-5 and TRBJ2-1, with D hard to call. The CDR3 is made up of 14 amino acids. Trimming cost V 7 bases and J 4 bases, with 15 bases left between them. CDR1 and CDR2 from the germline V gene are SGHKS and YYEKEE (reference sequence).

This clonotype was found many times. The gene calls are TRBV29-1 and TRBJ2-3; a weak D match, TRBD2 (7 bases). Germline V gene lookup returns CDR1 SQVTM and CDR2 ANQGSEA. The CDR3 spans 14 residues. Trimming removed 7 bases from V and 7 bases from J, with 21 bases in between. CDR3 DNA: TGCAGCGCCGAAAAGGGGGGGATTCGAAATACGCAGTATTTT. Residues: CSAEKGGIRNTQYF.

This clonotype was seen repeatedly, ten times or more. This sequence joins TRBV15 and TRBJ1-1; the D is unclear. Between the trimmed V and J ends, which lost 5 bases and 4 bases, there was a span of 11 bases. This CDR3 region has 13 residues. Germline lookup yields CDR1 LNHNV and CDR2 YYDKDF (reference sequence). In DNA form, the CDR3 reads TGTGCCACCAGCGGAGCCGGCGGCACTGAAGCTTTCTTT. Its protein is CATSGAGGTEAFF.

Here the CDR3 DNA reads TGCAGTGCTAAAGACGGGACAGTGAACACTGAAGCTTTCTTT. Protein product: CSAKDGTVNTEAFF. V usage is TRBV20-1 and J usage is TRBJ1-1; 7 bases are a match to TRBD1. Trimming cost V 4 bases and J 0 bases; bases outside gene matches: 5. Germline V lookup: CDR1 DFQATT, CDR2 SNEGSKA (reference sequence). This CDR3 is built from 14 residues.

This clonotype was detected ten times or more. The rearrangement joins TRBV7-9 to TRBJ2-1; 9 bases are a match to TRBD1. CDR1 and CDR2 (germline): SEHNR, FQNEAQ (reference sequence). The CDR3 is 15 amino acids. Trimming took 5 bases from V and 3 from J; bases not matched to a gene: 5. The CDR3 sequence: CASSRPGQGYNEQFF. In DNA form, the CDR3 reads TGTGCCAGCAGCCGCCCGGGACAGGGCTACAATGAGCAGTTCTTC.

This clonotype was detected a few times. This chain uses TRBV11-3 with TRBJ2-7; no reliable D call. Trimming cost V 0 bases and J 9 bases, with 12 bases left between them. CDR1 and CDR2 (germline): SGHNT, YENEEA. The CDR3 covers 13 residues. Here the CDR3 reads CASSLEGETSQYF. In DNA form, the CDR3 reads TGTGCCAGCAGCTTAGAGGGTGAGACGTCGCAGTACTTC.

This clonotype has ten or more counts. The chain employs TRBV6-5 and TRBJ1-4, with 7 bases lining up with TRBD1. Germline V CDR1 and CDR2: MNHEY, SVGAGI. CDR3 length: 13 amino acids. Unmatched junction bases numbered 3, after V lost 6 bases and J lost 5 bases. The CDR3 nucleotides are TGTGCCAGCAGCGGGACAGCGAATGAAAAACTGTTTTTT. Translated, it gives CASSGTANEKLFF.

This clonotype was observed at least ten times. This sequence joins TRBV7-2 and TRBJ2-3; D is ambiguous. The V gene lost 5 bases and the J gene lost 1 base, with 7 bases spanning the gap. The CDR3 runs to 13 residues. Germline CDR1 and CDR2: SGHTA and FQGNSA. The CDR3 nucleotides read TGTGCCAGCAGCCTTGAGGGCACAGATACGCAGTATTTT. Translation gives CASSLEGTDTQYF. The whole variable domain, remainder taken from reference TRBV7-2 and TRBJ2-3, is GAGVSQSPSNKVTEKGKDVELRCDPISGHTALYWYRQSLGQGLEFLIYFQGNSAPDKSGLPSDRFSAERTGGSVSTLTIQRTQQEDSAVYLCASSLEGTDTQYFGPGTRLTVL.

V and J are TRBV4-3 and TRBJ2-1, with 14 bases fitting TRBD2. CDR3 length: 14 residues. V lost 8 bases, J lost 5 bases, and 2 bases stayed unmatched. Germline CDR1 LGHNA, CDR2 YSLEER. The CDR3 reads CASGLAGGDNEQFF. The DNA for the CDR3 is TGCGCCAGCGGACTAGCGGGGGGTGACAATGAGCAGTTCTTC.

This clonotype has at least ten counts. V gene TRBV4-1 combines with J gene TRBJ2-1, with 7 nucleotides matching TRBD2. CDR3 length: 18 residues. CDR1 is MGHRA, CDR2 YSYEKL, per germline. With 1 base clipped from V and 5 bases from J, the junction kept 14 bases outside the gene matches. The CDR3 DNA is TGCGCCAGCAGCCAAGTCCCTCCAGTGGCGGGAGTAAACAATGAGCAGTTCTTC. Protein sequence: CASSQVPPVAGVNNEQFF.

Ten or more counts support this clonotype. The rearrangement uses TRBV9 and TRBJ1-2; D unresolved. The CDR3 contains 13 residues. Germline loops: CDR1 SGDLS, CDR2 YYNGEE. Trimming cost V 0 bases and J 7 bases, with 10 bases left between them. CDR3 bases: TGTGCCAGCAGCGTAGAAGGAGGAATTGGCTACACCTTC. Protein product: CASSVEGGIGYTF.

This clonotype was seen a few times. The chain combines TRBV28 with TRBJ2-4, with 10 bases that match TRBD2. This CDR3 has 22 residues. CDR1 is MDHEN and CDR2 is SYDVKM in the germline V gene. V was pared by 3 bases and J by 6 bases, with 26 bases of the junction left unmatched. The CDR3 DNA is TGTGCCAGCAGTTTTTTTTGGCTTCGCTACCGAGCTAGCGGGGGTCGGGGAAACATTCAGTACTTC. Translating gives CASSFFWLRYRASGGRGNIQYF.

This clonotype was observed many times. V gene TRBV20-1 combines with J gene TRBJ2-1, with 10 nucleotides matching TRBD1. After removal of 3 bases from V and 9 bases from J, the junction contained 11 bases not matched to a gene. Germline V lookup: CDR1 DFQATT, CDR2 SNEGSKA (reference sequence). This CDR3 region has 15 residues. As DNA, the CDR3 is TGCAGTGCTAGTAGCCGGGACAGGGGACATAGTGAGCAGTTCTTC. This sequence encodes CSASSRDRGHSEQFF.

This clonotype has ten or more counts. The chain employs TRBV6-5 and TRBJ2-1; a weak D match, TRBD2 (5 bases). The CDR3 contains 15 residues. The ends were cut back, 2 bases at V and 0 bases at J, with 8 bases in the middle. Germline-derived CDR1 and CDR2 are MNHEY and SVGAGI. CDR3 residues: CASSYRESSYNEQFF. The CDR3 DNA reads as TGTGCCAGCAGTTACAGGGAGAGCTCCTACAATGAGCAGTTCTTC.